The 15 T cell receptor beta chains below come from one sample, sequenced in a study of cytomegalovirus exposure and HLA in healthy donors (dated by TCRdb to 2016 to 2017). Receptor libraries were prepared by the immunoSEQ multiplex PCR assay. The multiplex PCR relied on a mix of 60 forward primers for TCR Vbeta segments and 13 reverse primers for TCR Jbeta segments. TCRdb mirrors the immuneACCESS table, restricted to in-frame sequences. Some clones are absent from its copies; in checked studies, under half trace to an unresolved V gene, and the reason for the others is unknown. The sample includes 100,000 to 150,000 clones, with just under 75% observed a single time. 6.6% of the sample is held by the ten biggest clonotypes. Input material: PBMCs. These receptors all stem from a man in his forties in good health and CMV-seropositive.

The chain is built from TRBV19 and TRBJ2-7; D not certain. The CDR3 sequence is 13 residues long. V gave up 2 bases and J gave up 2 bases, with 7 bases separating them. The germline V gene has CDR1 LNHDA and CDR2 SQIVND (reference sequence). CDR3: CASSIQVPYEQYF. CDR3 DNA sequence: TGTGCCAGTAGTATACAGGTGCCCTACGAGCAGTACTTC.

The CDR3: CASSYEWPETQYF. CDR3 coding DNA: TGTGCCAGCAGTTACGAATGGCCAGAGACCCAGTACTTC. V is TRBV6-6 and J is TRBJ2-5; no reliable D call. V lost 2 bases to trimming and J lost 4 bases, with 8 bases between them. The CDR3 is made up of 13 amino acids. The V gene's germline CDR1 is MNHNY and CDR2 SVGAGI (reference sequence).

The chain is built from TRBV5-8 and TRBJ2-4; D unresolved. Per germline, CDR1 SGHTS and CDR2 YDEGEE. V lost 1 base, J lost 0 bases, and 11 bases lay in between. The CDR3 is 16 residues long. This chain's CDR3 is CASSLRVSLAKNIQYF. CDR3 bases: TGTGCCAGCAGCTTGAGAGTGAGCCTAGCCAAAAACATTCAGTACTTC. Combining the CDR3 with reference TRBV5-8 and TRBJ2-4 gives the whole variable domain EAGVTQSPTHLIKTRGQQATLRCSPISGHTSVYWYQQALGLGLQFLLWYDEGEERNRGNFPPRFSGRQFPNYSSELNVNALELEDSALYLCASSLRVSLAKNIQYFGAGTRLSVL.

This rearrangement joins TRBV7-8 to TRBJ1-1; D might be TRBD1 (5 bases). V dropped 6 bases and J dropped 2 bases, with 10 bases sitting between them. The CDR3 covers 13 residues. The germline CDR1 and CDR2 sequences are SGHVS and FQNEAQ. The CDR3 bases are TGTGCCAGCAGTATGGGGCGAAACACTGAAGCTTTCTTT. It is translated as CASSMGRNTEAFF.

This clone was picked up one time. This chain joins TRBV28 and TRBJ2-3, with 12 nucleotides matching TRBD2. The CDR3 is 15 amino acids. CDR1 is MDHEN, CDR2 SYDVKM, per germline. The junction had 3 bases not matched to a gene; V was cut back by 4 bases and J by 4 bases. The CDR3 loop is CASSSSSGRADTQYF. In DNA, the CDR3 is TGTGCCAGCAGTTCATCTAGCGGGAGGGCAGATACGCAGTATTTT.

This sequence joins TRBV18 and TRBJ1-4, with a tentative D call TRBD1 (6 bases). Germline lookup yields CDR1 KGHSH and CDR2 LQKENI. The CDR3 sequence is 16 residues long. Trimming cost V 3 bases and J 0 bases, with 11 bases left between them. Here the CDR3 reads CASSPGQTTTNEKLFF. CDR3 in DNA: TGTGCCAGCTCACCCGGACAGACAACAACTAATGAAAAACTGTTTTTT.

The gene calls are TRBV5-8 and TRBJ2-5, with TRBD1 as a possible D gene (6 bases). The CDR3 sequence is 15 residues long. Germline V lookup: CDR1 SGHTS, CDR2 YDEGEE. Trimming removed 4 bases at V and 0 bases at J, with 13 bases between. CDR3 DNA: TGTGCCAGCAGCCGTGGACAGCCCTACCAAGAGACCCAGTACTTC. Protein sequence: CASSRGQPYQETQYF.

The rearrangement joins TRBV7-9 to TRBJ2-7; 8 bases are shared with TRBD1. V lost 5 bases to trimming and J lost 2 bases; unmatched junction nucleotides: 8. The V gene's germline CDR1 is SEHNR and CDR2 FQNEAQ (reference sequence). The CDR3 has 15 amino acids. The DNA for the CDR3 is TGTGCCAGCAGCCAAGAAGGGACAGGTGCCTACGAGCAGTACTTC. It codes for CASSQEGTGAYEQYF.

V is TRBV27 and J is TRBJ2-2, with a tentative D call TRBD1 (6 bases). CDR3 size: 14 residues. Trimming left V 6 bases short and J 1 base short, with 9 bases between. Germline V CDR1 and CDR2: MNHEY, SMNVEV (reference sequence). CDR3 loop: CASRGHQNTGELFF. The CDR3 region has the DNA TGTGCCAGCAGGGGACACCAGAACACCGGGGAGCTGTTTTTT.

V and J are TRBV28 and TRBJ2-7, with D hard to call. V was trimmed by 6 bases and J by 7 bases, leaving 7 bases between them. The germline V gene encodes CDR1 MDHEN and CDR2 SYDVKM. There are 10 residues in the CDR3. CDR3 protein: CASRASEQYF. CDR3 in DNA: TGTGCCAGCAGGGCATCGGAGCAGTACTTC.

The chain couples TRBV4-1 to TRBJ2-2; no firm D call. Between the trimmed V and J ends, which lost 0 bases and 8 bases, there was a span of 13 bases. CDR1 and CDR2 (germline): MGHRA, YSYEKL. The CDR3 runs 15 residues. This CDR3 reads CASSQEETSGGELFF. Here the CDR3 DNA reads TGCGCCAGCAGCCAAGAGGAGACTTCGGGTGGGGAGCTGTTTTTT.

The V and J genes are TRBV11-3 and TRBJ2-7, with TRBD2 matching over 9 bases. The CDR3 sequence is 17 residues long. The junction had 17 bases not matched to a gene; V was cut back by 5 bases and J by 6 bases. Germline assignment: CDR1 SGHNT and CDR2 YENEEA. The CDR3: CASSMMAGGFLVSEQYF. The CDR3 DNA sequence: TGTGCCAGCAGCATGATGGCGGGAGGGTTCCTAGTATCCGAGCAGTACTTC.

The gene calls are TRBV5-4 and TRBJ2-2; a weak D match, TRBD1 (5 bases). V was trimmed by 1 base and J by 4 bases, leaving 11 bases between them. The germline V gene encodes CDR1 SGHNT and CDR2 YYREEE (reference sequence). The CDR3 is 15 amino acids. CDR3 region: CASSLRGYPTGELFF. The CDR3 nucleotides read TGTGCCAGCAGCTTGAGGGGATACCCCACCGGGGAGCTGTTTTTT.

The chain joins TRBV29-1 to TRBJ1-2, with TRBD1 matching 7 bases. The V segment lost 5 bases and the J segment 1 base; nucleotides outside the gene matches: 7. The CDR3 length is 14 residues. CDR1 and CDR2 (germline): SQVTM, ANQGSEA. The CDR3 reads CSVLRPGGNYGYTF. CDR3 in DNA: TGCAGCGTTTTAAGGCCAGGGGGTAACTATGGCTACACCTTC.

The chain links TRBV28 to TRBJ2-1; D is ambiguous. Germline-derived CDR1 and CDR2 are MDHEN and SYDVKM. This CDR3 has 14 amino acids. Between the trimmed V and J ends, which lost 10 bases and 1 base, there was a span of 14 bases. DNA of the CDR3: TGTGCCACCCACTCTTCAACTTCCTACAATGAGCAGTTCTTC. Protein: CATHSSTSYNEQFF. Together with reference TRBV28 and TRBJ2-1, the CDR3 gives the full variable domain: DVKVTQSSRYLVKRTGEKVFLECVQDMDHENMFWYRQDPGLGLRLIYFSYDVKMKEKGDIPEGYSVSREKKERFSLILESASTNQTSMYLCATHSSTSYNEQFFGPGTRLTVL.